These 12 T cell receptor beta chains were sequenced from one sample in a study of blood T cell repertoires in COVID-19. The repertoire was sequenced with immunoSEQ multiplex PCR; TCRdb's copy has only in-frame clones and lacks some. This table holds tens of thousands of clones, 88% found once. Sequencing was carried out using peripheral blood. These receptors originate from a human donor in a cohort sampled during active COVID-19.

This rearrangement joins TRBV7-2 to TRBJ2-5, with 8 bases fitting TRBD2. Germline V gene lookup returns CDR1 SGHTA and CDR2 FQGNSA. The CDR3 has 17 residues. V lost 5 bases to trimming and J lost 4 bases; unmatched junction nucleotides: 15. CDR3 in DNA: TGTGCCAGCAGCGCCCGCCTTCACGGGGGGGATCTAGAGACCCAGTACTTC. It is translated as CASSARLHGGDLETQYF. The full variable domain, rest sourced from reference TRBV7-2 and TRBJ2-5, is GAGVSQSPSNKVTEKGKDVELRCDPISGHTALYWYRQSLGQGLEFLIYFQGNSAPDKSGLPSDRFSAERTGGSVSTLTIQRTQQEDSAVYLCASSARLHGGDLETQYFGPGTRLLVL.

The CDR3 sequence is CASSPARDGYTF. The CDR3 DNA sequence: TGCGCCAGCAGCCCGGCCAGGGATGGCTACACCTTC. The rearrangement links TRBV5-1 to TRBJ1-2, with D perhaps matching TRBD1 (5 bases). V was trimmed by 4 bases and J by 6 bases, leaving 10 bases between them. Germline-derived CDR1 and CDR2 are SGHRS and YFSETQ. This CDR3 contains 12 residues. The full variable domain, with the rest looked up from reference TRBV5-1 and TRBJ1-2, is KAGVTQTPRYLIKTRGQQVTLSCSPISGHRSVSWYQQTPGQGLQFLFEYFSETQRNKGNFPGRFSGRQFSNSRSEMNVSTLELGDSALYLCASSPARDGYTFGSGTRLTVV.

In this sample, this clone turned up once. The J gene is TRBJ1-6, the V gene TRBV5-4, with TRBD1 matching over 8 bases. Germline V lookup: CDR1 SGHNT, CDR2 YYREEE (reference sequence). V shed 4 bases, J shed 7 bases, and the junction held 7 bases outside the gene matches. This CDR3 spans 15 amino acids. The CDR3 loop is CASSPDRGSNSPLHF. The CDR3 DNA is TGTGCCAGCAGCCCTGACAGGGGATCAAATTCACCCCTCCACTTT.

The chain links TRBV11-2 to TRBJ1-3; maybe TRBD1 (6 bases). The CDR3 contains 14 residues. CDR1 is SGHAT, CDR2 FQNNGV, per germline. Between the trimmed V and J ends, which lost 5 bases and 1 base, there was a span of 9 bases. The CDR3 protein is CASSPQGSGNTIYF. CDR3 sequence (DNA): TGTGCCAGCAGCCCCCAGGGGTCTGGAAACACCATATATTTT. Supplemented by reference TRBV11-2 and TRBJ1-3, the full variable domain reads EAGVAQSPRYKIIEKRQSVAFWCNPISGHATLYWYQQILGQGPKLLIQFQNNGVVDDSQLPKDRFSAERLKGVDSTLKIQPAKLEDSAVYLCASSPQGSGNTIYFGEGSWLTVV.

The chain carries TRBV19 and TRBJ1-1; 8 bases line up with TRBD1. Germline V lookup: CDR1 LNHDA, CDR2 SQIVND (reference sequence). This CDR3 comprises 17 residues. J was trimmed by 5 bases and V by 7 bases; bases with no gene match: 18. In nucleotides, the CDR3 is TGTGCCAGTACCAAAACCGGGACAGGCTTTAAGGGAACTGAAGCTTTCTTT. Protein: CASTKTGTGFKGTEAFF.

The V call is TRBV2, the J call TRBJ1-3; D possibly corresponds to TRBD1 (6 bases). This CDR3 has 14 amino acids. Per the germline V gene, CDR1 is SNHLY and CDR2 is FYNNEI. Trimming took 8 bases from V and 4 from J, leaving 15 bases between them. CDR3 region: CASLTGRGGNTIYF. In nucleotides, the CDR3 is TGTGCCAGCCTTACAGGGAGGGGGGGAAACACCATATATTTT. Full variable domain (outside the CDR3, taken from reference TRBV2 and TRBJ1-3): EPEVTQTPSHQVTQMGQEVILRCVPISNHLYFYWYRQILGQKVEFLVSFYNNEISEKSEIFDDQFSVERPDGSNFTLKIRSTKLEDSAMYFCASLTGRGGNTIYFGEGSWLTVV.

The chain joins TRBV7-8 to TRBJ2-3; 8 nucleotides line up with TRBD2. The CDR3 is made up of 15 amino acids. Germline CDR1 is SGHVS and CDR2 is FQNEAQ. DNA of the CDR3: TGTGCAAGCTTAGCCCCGGGACTAGTGGAGAATACGCAGTATTTT. It encodes CASLAPGLVENTQYF. The full variable domain, completed using reference TRBV7-8 and TRBJ2-3, is GAGVSQSPRYKVAKRGQDVALRCDPISGHVSLFWYQQALGQGPEFLTYFQNEAQLDKSGLPSDRFFAERPEGSVSTLKIQRTQQEDSAVYLCASLAPGLVENTQYFGPGTRLTVL.

The CDR3 protein is CARLGTDTQYF. CDR3 DNA: TGTGCCAGATTAGGCACAGATACGCAGTATTTT. The V gene is TRBV21-1, the J gene TRBJ2-3; the table's D gene call, TRBD2, was not cross checked with the DNA. TRBV21-1 is classified as a pseudogene. This CDR3 comprises 11 residues.

The V call is TRBV18, the J call TRBJ1-5, with 7 bases identical to TRBD1. CDR3 length: 14 residues. V lost 4 bases, J lost 3 bases, and 3 bases stayed unmatched. CDR1 and CDR2 (germline): KGHSH, LQKENI. The CDR3 coding sequence is TGTGCCAGCTCACGGACAGGCCCCAATCAGCCCCAGCATTTT. This translates into CASSRTGPNQPQHF.

The rearrangement uses TRBV28 and TRBJ1-3, with no clear D. Germline V gene lookup returns CDR1 MDHEN and CDR2 SYDVKM. V shed 1 base and J shed 0 bases, with 10 bases lying between them. The CDR3 loop spans 16 amino acids. As DNA, the CDR3 is TGTGCCAGCAGTTTATCACTAGGACTCTCTGGAAACACCATATATTTT. It is translated as CASSLSLGLSGNTIYF.

The chain joins TRBV4-2 to TRBJ1-1; TRBD1 is a possible D gene (5 bases). Germline V gene lookup returns CDR1 LGHNA and CDR2 YNFKEQ. V was shortened by 5 bases and J by 3 bases, with 22 bases between the two germline ends. CDR3 size: 17 residues. DNA of the CDR3: TGTGCCAGCAGCGAAAGACAGAAGCCCCGGATCGACACTGAAGCTTTCTTT. Translation: CASSERQKPRIDTEAFF.

This CDR3 is CASRPGGSNTGELFF. The CDR3, as DNA: TGCGCCAGCAGGCCCGGGGGGTCGAACACCGGGGAGCTGTTTTTT. This chain joins TRBV5-1 and TRBJ2-2; 7 bases line up with TRBD2. The V segment lost 5 bases and the J segment 0 bases; nucleotides outside the gene matches: 4. The CDR3 extends over 15 amino acids. Germline-derived CDR1 and CDR2 are SGHRS and YFSETQ.